Presented here are 30 T cell receptor beta chains from one specimen sequenced in a study of early T cells in non-severe SARS-CoV-2 infection. TCRdb processed the 5' RACE reads anew with MiXCR; each CDR3 protein has one entry. The top ten clones hold 9.4% of a sample with 50,000 or so distinct CDR3 sequences, roughly 8% of them seen once. The sample comprised whole blood. These TCRs come from an adult who was a healthcare worker with PCR-confirmed SARS-CoV-2 infection or an uninfected control (not recorded which).

The table lists this clonotype with a few counts. The V and J genes are TRBV4-3 and TRBJ2-1; 10 nucleotides align to TRBD2. With V trimmed by 0 bases and J by 7 bases, 9 bases remained unmatched. The CDR3 contains 17 residues. Per the germline V gene, CDR1 is LGHNA and CDR2 is YSLEER. The CDR3 is CASSQEIGAGGRNEQFF. The CDR3, as DNA: TGCGCCAGCAGCCAAGAGATTGGAGCGGGAGGGCGGAATGAGCAGTTCTTC.

V usage is TRBV6-2 or TRBV6-3 and J usage is TRBJ2-7; maybe TRBD1 (6 bases). The CDR3 loop spans 13 amino acids. Germline V gene lookup returns CDR1 MNHEY and CDR2 SVGEGT. V dropped 2 bases and J dropped 6 bases, with 11 bases sitting between them. CDR3 DNA sequence: TGTGCCAGCAGTTACCCAGGGGTCGGCGAGCAGTACTTC. It codes for CASSYPGVGEQYF.

V is TRBV6-1 and J is TRBJ1-6; 7 positions agree with TRBD1. Germline V CDR1 and CDR2: MNHNS, SASEGT. V gave up 7 bases and J gave up 5 bases; unmatched junction bases: 8. The CDR3 is 15 residues long. The CDR3 region is CASTEGTVNNSPLHF. The CDR3 DNA is TGTGCCAGCACAGAAGGGACAGTGAATAATTCACCCCTCCACTTT.

This clonotype occurred many times. The chain employs TRBV27 and TRBJ2-5; D is perhaps TRBD2 (7 bases). Germline CDR1 reads MNHEY; CDR2 reads SMNVEV (reference sequence). This CDR3 contains 17 residues. Trimming shortened V by 2 bases and J by 2 bases, and 18 bases separated the two germline ends. The CDR3 sequence is CASSLRGALTNQETQYF. The CDR3, as DNA: TGTGCCAGCAGTTTACGGGGGGCGTTAACCAATCAAGAGACCCAGTACTTC.

The sample holds many counts of this clonotype. The rearrangement uses TRBV7-9 and TRBJ2-1; the match to TRBD1 covers 8 bases. The trim removed 1 base at V and 8 bases at J, leaving 10 bases unmatched. This CDR3 is 16 amino acids long. Germline loops: CDR1 SEHNR, CDR2 FQNEAQ (reference sequence). The CDR3 nucleotides are TGTGCCAGCAGCTTAGTGCCAGGGGGCGCTTCCTATGAGCAGTTCTTC. Residues: CASSLVPGGASYEQFF.

This clonotype was recorded at least ten times. The chain is built from TRBV19 and TRBJ1-5; D ambiguous. CDR3 length: 14 amino acids. The germline CDR1 and CDR2 sequences are LNHDA and SQIVND (reference sequence). V lost 3 bases and J 4 bases, leaving 10 bases between the germline ends. CDR3 residues: CASSIGYANQPQHF. Here the CDR3 DNA reads TGTGCCAGTAGTATCGGTTACGCAAATCAGCCCCAGCATTTT. Drawing the rest from reference TRBV19 and TRBJ1-5, the complete variable domain is DGGITQSPKYLFRKEGQNVTLSCEQNLNHDAMYWYRQDPGQGLRLIYYSQIVNDFQKGDIAEGYSVSREKKESFPLTVTSAQKNPTAFYLCASSIGYANQPQHFGDGTRLSIL.

The rearrangement uses TRBV4-1 and TRBJ2-3, with a possible D match to TRBD2 (6 bases). The CDR3 runs 13 residues. The V and J ends lost 4 bases and 1 base respectively, with 6 bases between them. In germline, CDR1 is MGHRA, CDR2 YSYEKL. As DNA, the CDR3 is TGCGCCAGCAGCCGGGGGGGCACAGATACGCAGTATTTT. It encodes CASSRGGTDTQYF.

The V and J genes are TRBV7-2 and TRBJ2-7; TRBD1 matches at 9 bases. Germline assignment: CDR1 SGHTA and CDR2 FQGNSA. The CDR3 extends over 16 amino acids. Trimming cost V 0 bases and J 5 bases; bases outside gene matches: 8. The DNA of the CDR3 is TGTGCCAGCAGCTTAGCGGGGGGACAGGGAGTCAACGAGCAGTACTTC. It is translated as CASSLAGGQGVNEQYF.

The chain has TRBV7-9 and TRBJ2-7, with D unresolved. The germline V and J ends were trimmed by 2 bases and 3 bases, with 14 bases remaining between them. The germline V gene has CDR1 SEHNR and CDR2 FQNEAQ (reference sequence). The CDR3 spans 15 residues. CDR3 region: CASSLKGLDHYEQYF. CDR3 sequence (DNA): TGTGCCAGCAGCTTAAAGGGCCTCGACCACTACGAGCAGTACTTC.

The CDR3 here is CASSPGTGVQQYF. CDR3 DNA sequence: TGTGCCAGCAGTCCCGGGACAGGGGTTCAGCAGTACTTC. The V gene is TRBV28, the J gene TRBJ2-7, with 10 bases that match TRBD1. Germline CDR1 is MDHEN and CDR2 is SYDVKM. Losses at the gene ends were 5 bases for V and 8 bases for J; bases not matched to a gene: 6. The CDR3 runs 13 residues.

This clonotype was counted only a few times. The chain links TRBV7-2 to TRBJ2-6; tentative D call: TRBD2 (5 bases). This CDR3 is built from 16 residues. Germline values: CDR1 SGHTA, CDR2 FQGNSA. V gave up 4 bases and J gave up 0 bases, with 10 bases separating them. CDR3 in DNA: TGTGCCAGCAGCTACCGGACTGTCTCTGGGGCCAACGTCCTGACTTTC. Protein product: CASSYRTVSGANVLTF.

In its sample, this clonotype was seen many times. For the CDR3, the DNA is TGTGCCAGCAGCCCTCCCTCAACGGGGGGGAACTATGGCTACACCTTC. Protein product: CASSPPSTGGNYGYTF. This chain links TRBV13 with TRBJ1-2; D may be TRBD1 (5 bases). Trimming removed 5 bases from V and 2 bases from J, with 18 bases in between. The CDR3 totals 16 residues. Germline V CDR1 and CDR2: PRHDT, FYEKMQ (reference sequence).

This clonotype was picked up many times. V is TRBV6-2 or TRBV6-3 and J is TRBJ2-3, with 7 bases fitting TRBD2. The length of the CDR3 is 14 residues. V dropped 6 bases and J dropped 6; count of bases not matched to a gene: 9. Germline V gene lookup returns CDR1 MNHEY and CDR2 SVGEGT. CDR3: CASRFSGREDTQYF. Here the CDR3 DNA reads TGTGCCAGCAGATTCTCGGGGAGGGAGGATACGCAGTATTTT.

This chain connects TRBV18 to TRBJ1-6, with a weak D call TRBD1 (6 bases). This CDR3 contains 16 residues. V was clipped by 5 bases and J by 5 bases, with 16 bases between them. Germline assignment: CDR1 KGHSH and CDR2 LQKENI. The CDR3 coding sequence is TGTGCCAGCTCAGCTTACCGGGACACTAATAATTCACCCCTCCACTTT. Residues: CASSAYRDTNNSPLHF.

In its sample, this clonotype is medium-sized (0.01 to 0.1%). The gene calls are TRBV7-2 and TRBJ1-5; perhaps TRBD1 as D (6 bases). The length of the CDR3 is 17 residues. V lost 0 bases to trimming and J lost 2 bases, with 14 bases between them. Germline V gives CDR1 SGHTA, CDR2 FQGNSA. CDR3 sequence reads: CASSLALGGAGNQPQHF. As DNA, the CDR3 is TGTGCCAGCAGCTTAGCGTTAGGGGGGGCTGGCAATCAGCCCCAGCATTTT.

This clonotype was counted at least ten times. The chain couples TRBV11-2 to TRBJ2-1; 7 positions match TRBD2. V lost 1 base to trimming and J lost 4 bases; unmatched junction nucleotides: 4. Germline V gene lookup returns CDR1 SGHAT and CDR2 FQNNGV. The CDR3 runs 15 residues. CDR3 bases: TGTGCCAGCAGCTTAGTTGGGGGGGGTTACAATGAGCAGTTCTTC. Its protein product is CASSLVGGGYNEQFF.

The V gene is TRBV18, the J gene TRBJ2-1; 7 bases align to TRBD2. The trim removed 5 bases at V and 7 bases at J, leaving 5 bases unmatched. Germline CDR1 reads KGHSH; CDR2 reads LQKENI. The CDR3 loop spans 13 amino acids. DNA for the CDR3: TGTGCCAGCTCAGAAGCGGGGAAGAATGAGCAGTTCTTC. Translation gives CASSEAGKNEQFF.

This clonotype was counted only a few times. The chain couples TRBV11-2 to TRBJ2-1; D not certain. Per the germline V gene, CDR1 is SGHAT and CDR2 is FQNNGV. Trimming shortened V by 5 bases and J by 6 bases, and 5 bases separated the two germline ends. The CDR3 totals 11 residues. CDR3 nucleotide sequence: TGTGCCAGCAGCCCTTTCAATGAGCAGTTCTTC. Amino acid sequence: CASSPFNEQFF.

Only a few counts were recorded for this clonotype. The DNA for the CDR3 is TGTGCCAGCAGCTTAGCGCTCGGGGCGGGCACTGAAGCTTTCTTT. Encoded protein: CASSLALGAGTEAFF. The chain uses TRBV7-2 and TRBJ1-1, with D maybe TRBD1 (5 bases). CDR1 SGHTA and CDR2 FQGNSA come from the germline V gene. With 0 bases removed from V and 4 bases from J, the gap between germline ends came to 12 bases. The CDR3 is 15 residues long.

The gene calls are TRBV12-3 or TRBV12-4 and TRBJ1-5; the D gene is possibly TRBD1 (6 bases). The CDR3 contains 15 residues. The V gene lost 0 bases and the J gene lost 7 bases, with 13 bases spanning the gap. DNA for the CDR3: TGTGCCAGCAGTTTAGCGCAGGGGTACGAACAGCCCCAGCATTTT. Encoded protein: CASSLAQGYEQPQHF.

This clonotype has more than one count but fewer than ten. V gene TRBV20-1 combines with J gene TRBJ1-2; 9 nucleotides agree with TRBD1. The germline V gene has CDR1 DFQATT and CDR2 SNEGSKA (reference sequence). Trimming took 5 bases from V and 7 from J; bases not matched to a gene: 5. CDR3 length equals 12 residues. The chain's CDR3 is CSAAQGASGYTF. CDR3 coding DNA: TGCAGTGCTGCACAGGGGGCGAGTGGCTACACCTTC.

In its sample, this clonotype was seen many times. This chain links TRBV29-1 with TRBJ2-7; TRBD1 agrees at 8 bases. The CDR3 loop spans 14 amino acids. With 5 bases clipped from V and 6 bases from J, the junction kept 12 bases outside the gene matches. CDR1 is SQVTM and CDR2 is ANQGSEA in the germline V gene. DNA for the CDR3: TGCAGCGTTCCCTGGGGCCAGGGGGCGTCCGAGCAGTACTTC. Its protein product is CSVPWGQGASEQYF.

This clonotype was found many times. This chain connects TRBV4-2 to TRBJ2-1, with 10 bases fitting TRBD2. Per the germline V gene, CDR1 is LGHNA and CDR2 is YNFKEQ. Unmatched junction bases numbered 7, after V lost 1 base and J lost 10 bases. The CDR3 has 15 residues. As DNA, the CDR3 is TGTGCCAGCAGCCAAGGAGGGGGACTAGCGCCAGAGCAGTTCTTC. This encodes CASSQGGGLAPEQFF.

This clonotype came up many times. The gene calls are TRBV6-6 and TRBJ2-1, with 7 nucleotides matching TRBD2. The CDR3 totals 17 residues. V trimming: 0 bases; J trimming: 4 bases; junction bases outside the gene matches: 9. CDR1 and CDR2 from the germline V gene are MNHNY and SVGAGI (reference sequence). The CDR3 protein is CASSYSGLGGVYNEQFF. CDR3 bases: TGTGCCAGCAGTTACTCTGGGCTTGGGGGGGTTTACAATGAGCAGTTCTTC.

This clonotype was seen more than once but under ten times. V is TRBV9 and J is TRBJ2-3, with TRBD2 matching over 14 bases. V was clipped by 0 bases and J by 4 bases; unmatched bases: 4. This CDR3 has 17 amino acids. Germline CDR1 is SGDLS and CDR2 is YYNGEE. In DNA, the CDR3 is TGTGCCAGCAGCGTAGAGGGACTAGCGGGGGTGGCAGATACGCAGTATTTT. Encoded protein: CASSVEGLAGVADTQYF.

DNA for the CDR3: TGTGCCACCAGTGGATTGGGGGAGTCAGGCAATGAGCAGTTCTTC. Amino acid sequence: CATSGLGESGNEQFF. The V gene is TRBV24-1, the J gene TRBJ2-1; tentatively, D is TRBD1 or TRBD2 (5 bases each). Trimming stripped 5 bases from V and 6 bases from J, with 16 bases between. Germline loops: CDR1 KGHDR, CDR2 SFDVKD. The CDR3 is 15 residues long.

In this sample, this clonotype turned up many times. The CDR3 nucleotides read TGTGCCAGCAGCGTAGGAGGGACAGGTTTCTCTGGAAACACCATATATTTT. It is translated as CASSVGGTGFSGNTIYF. The V gene is TRBV9, the J gene TRBJ1-3; 8 nucleotides align to TRBD1. This CDR3 contains 17 residues. V lost 0 bases to trimming and J lost 0 bases; unmatched junction nucleotides: 5. The germline CDR1 and CDR2 sequences are SGDLS and YYNGEE.

This clonotype was seen only a few times. The chain recombines TRBV27 with TRBJ1-1; D is unclear. This CDR3 comprises 11 residues. With 9 bases removed from V and 0 bases from J, the gap between germline ends came to 5 bases. Germline lookup yields CDR1 MNHEY and CDR2 SMNVEV (reference sequence). The CDR3 region has the DNA TGTGCCAGTCAGTTGAACACTGAAGCTTTCTTT. Its translation: CASQLNTEAFF.

This clonotype was recorded many times. The CDR3 loop is CASSQPTGDHEQYF. The CDR3 nucleotides read TGTGCCAGCAGCCAACCTACAGGGGACCACGAGCAGTACTTC. The chain links TRBV4-2 to TRBJ2-7; TRBD1 aligns across 7 bases. The J segment lost 5 bases and the V segment lost 2 bases, leaving 6 bases of the junction unmatched. Germline V gene lookup returns CDR1 LGHNA and CDR2 YNFKEQ. The CDR3 sequence is 14 residues long.

The chain has TRBV7-9 and TRBJ2-3, with 7 bases aligning to TRBD1. Germline lookup yields CDR1 SEHNR and CDR2 FQNEAQ (reference sequence). With 5 bases clipped from V and 3 bases from J, the junction kept 8 bases outside the gene matches. This CDR3 comprises 15 residues. Here the CDR3 reads CASSIATGLTDTQYF. In DNA form, the CDR3 reads TGTGCCAGCAGCATCGCGACAGGGTTAACAGATACGCAGTATTTT. Looking up the rest from reference TRBV7-9 and TRBJ2-3 gives the full variable domain: DTGVSQNPRHKITKRGQNVTFRCDPISEHNRLYWYRQTLGQGPEFLTYFQNEAQLEKSRLLSDRFSAERPKGSFSTLEIQRTEQGDSAMYLCASSIATGLTDTQYFGPGTRLTVL.